What follows are 25 T cell receptor beta chains derived from one specimen sequenced in a study of T cell responses to AZD1222 COVID-19 vaccine. Here immunoSEQ multiplex PCR was the method, and the copy in TCRdb shows in-frame clones only, minus some. The data contain approximately 160,000 clones, about nine tenths of them singletons. Specimen: peripheral blood, collected on day 0 of AZD1222 vaccination. Receptors were obtained from an adult in good health.

The V call is TRBV10-3, the J call TRBJ2-3, with 8 bases identical to TRBD2. Germline V gene sequence: CDR1 ENHRY, CDR2 SYGVKD. V was clipped by 6 bases and J by 2 bases; unmatched bases: 4. The CDR3 has 14 amino acids. The CDR3 bases are TGTGCCATCAGGCCGGGAGGGATCACAGATACGCAGTATTTT. It encodes CAIRPGGITDTQYF.

The J gene is TRBJ1-1, the V gene TRBV5-1; D gene uncertain. V was cut by 0 bases and J by 7 bases, with 4 bases left in between. This CDR3 is 11 amino acids long. Germline lookup yields CDR1 SGHRS and CDR2 YFSETQ. DNA for the CDR3: TGCGCCAGCAGCTTGGAGGGTGAAGCTTTCTTT. Its translation is CASSLEGEAFF.

The V and J genes are TRBV9 and TRBJ2-7; perhaps TRBD2 as D (5 bases). Germline V lookup: CDR1 SGDLS, CDR2 YYNGEE. V shed 4 bases and J shed 0 bases, with 14 bases lying between them. This CDR3 is built from 15 residues. The CDR3 nucleotides read TGTGCCAGCAGCCCCCGGGGAGCGGACTCCTACGAGCAGTACTTC. This gives the protein CASSPRGADSYEQYF.

This clone has just one count. The chain couples TRBV5-4 to TRBJ2-1; unclear D gene. This CDR3 is built from 15 residues. The germline V gene encodes CDR1 SGHNT and CDR2 YYREEE (reference sequence). V lost 0 bases and J 1 base, leaving 8 bases between the germline ends. CDR3 in amino acids: CASSLVAVSYNEQFF. CDR3 DNA sequence: TGTGCCAGCAGCTTGGTGGCGGTTTCCTACAATGAGCAGTTCTTC.

The chain links TRBV20-1 to TRBJ2-1; D is tentatively TRBD1 or TRBD2 (6 bases each). Germline V CDR1 and CDR2: DFQATT, SNEGSKA (reference sequence). The V end lost 5 bases, the J end lost 9 bases, and 11 bases lay between the germline ends. The CDR3 has 11 residues. CDR3 amino acids: CSALGGGEQFF. CDR3 coding DNA: TGCAGTGCTCTTGGAGGGGGTGAGCAGTTCTTC.

The chain joins TRBV7-2 to TRBJ1-3; D may be TRBD1 (6 bases). From germline, CDR1 is SGHTA and CDR2 FQGNSA. Trimming removed 1 base at V and 10 bases at J, with 11 bases between. This CDR3 has 13 amino acids. CDR3 sequence (DNA): TGTGCCAGCAGCTTAGGGACAGAGCGAACCATATATTTT. Translation: CASSLGTERTIYF.

The sample holds one count of this clone. This rearrangement joins TRBV2 to TRBJ1-5; D not resolved. Germline V CDR1 and CDR2: SNHLY, FYNNEI. The V and J ends lost 7 bases and 4 bases respectively, with 14 bases between them. The CDR3 contains 14 residues. CDR3: CASTPTSDNQPQHF. In DNA, the CDR3 is TGTGCCAGCACCCCCACCTCCGATAATCAGCCCCAGCATTTT.

This clone was seen once. The CDR3 loop is CATSRSVVGPNEQFF. The CDR3 DNA reads as TGTGCCACCAGCAGGTCCGTTGTAGGACCCAATGAGCAGTTCTTC. This chain uses TRBV15 with TRBJ2-1; D remains ambiguous. The germline V and J ends were trimmed by 3 bases and 6 bases, with 15 bases remaining between them. The germline CDR1 and CDR2 sequences are LNHNV and YYDKDF (reference sequence). CDR3 size: 15 residues.

This sequence joins TRBV7-3 and TRBJ1-2; D is possibly TRBD1 (6 bases). The CDR3 sequence is 13 residues long. The V gene's germline CDR1 is SGHTA and CDR2 FQGTGA. The V end lost 5 bases, the J end lost 4 bases, and 11 bases lay between the germline ends. The CDR3 region is CASSLQGGYGYTF. CDR3 in DNA: TGTGCCAGCAGCCTACAGGGTGGCTATGGCTACACCTTC.

The chain uses TRBV7-2 and TRBJ2-3, with D hard to call. CDR3 length: 13 amino acids. Germline CDR1 SGHTA, CDR2 FQGNSA. Trimming pared 0 bases from V and 4 bases from J, leaving 5 bases between. The CDR3 sequence: CASSLANSDTQYF. The DNA for the CDR3 is TGTGCCAGCAGCTTAGCAAACTCAGATACGCAGTATTTT.

The chain joins TRBV6-5 to TRBJ2-7, with D tentatively TRBD2 (5 bases). The CDR3 is 13 amino acids. The germline V gene encodes CDR1 MNHEY and CDR2 SVGAGI. Trimming left V 5 bases short and J 3 bases short, with 11 bases between. The CDR3 DNA is TGTGCCAGCAGTCAATGGGGAGTCTACGAGCAGTACTTC. This sequence encodes CASSQWGVYEQYF.

V is TRBV5-4 and J is TRBJ2-2; 7 bases are a match to TRBD1. The CDR3 consists of 14 residues. The germline V gene encodes CDR1 SGHNT and CDR2 YYREEE (reference sequence). The junction had 4 bases not matched to a gene; V was cut back by 4 bases and J by 4 bases. Here the CDR3 reads CASSDRDPTGELFF. As DNA, the CDR3 is TGTGCCAGCAGCGACAGGGACCCCACCGGGGAGCTGTTTTTT. Combining the CDR3 with reference TRBV5-4 and TRBJ2-2 gives the whole variable domain ETGVTQSPTHLIKTRGQQVTLRCSSQSGHNTVSWYQQALGQGPQFIFQYYREEENGRGNFPPRFSGLQFPNYSSELNVNALELDDSALYLCASSDRDPTGELFFGEGSRLTVL.

The chain has TRBV24-1 and TRBJ1-2; 8 bases are shared with TRBD1. The trim removed 7 bases at V and 4 bases at J, leaving 4 bases unmatched. The CDR3 has 13 amino acids. Germline V gene data show CDR1 as KGHDR and CDR2 as SFDVKD. CDR3 nucleotides: TGTGCCACCAGCCAGGGGGCAGCCTATGGCTACACCTTC. Encoded protein: CATSQGAAYGYTF.

The chain carries TRBV7-2 and TRBJ1-2; D is uncertain. Trimming took 1 base from V and 8 from J, leaving 11 bases between them. CDR1 and CDR2 (germline): SGHTA, FQGNSA. The length of the CDR3 is 13 residues. The DNA of the CDR3 is TGTGCCAGCAGCTTAGTTTCCGATTGGGGCTACACCTTC. As protein: CASSLVSDWGYTF. Drawing the rest from reference TRBV7-2 and TRBJ1-2, the complete variable domain is GAGVSQSPSNKVTEKGKDVELRCDPISGHTALYWYRQSLGQGLEFLIYFQGNSAPDKSGLPSDRFSAERTGGSVSTLTIQRTQQEDSAVYLCASSLVSDWGYTFGSGTRLTVV.

The chain recombines TRBV7-9 with TRBJ1-1; TRBD1 aligns across 7 bases. This CDR3 has 13 residues. V gave up 5 bases and J gave up 5 bases; unmatched junction bases: 5. The germline gives CDR1 SEHNR, CDR2 FQNEAQ (reference sequence). The CDR3 sequence is CASSPNRGTEAFF. The CDR3, as DNA: TGTGCCAGCAGCCCAAACAGGGGTACTGAAGCTTTCTTT.

The J gene is TRBJ2-4, the V gene TRBV14; the match to TRBD1 covers 8 bases. Germline lookup yields CDR1 SGHDN and CDR2 FVKESK. V was clipped by 8 bases and J by 8 bases; unmatched bases: 5. The CDR3 contains 12 residues. Here the CDR3 reads CASGPGQDIQYF. DNA of the CDR3: TGTGCCAGCGGGCCGGGACAGGACATTCAGTACTTC.

This sequence joins TRBV4-2 and TRBJ2-7, with D unresolved. V lost 2 bases and J 3 bases, leaving 8 bases between the germline ends. Germline V gives CDR1 LGHNA, CDR2 YNFKEQ. This CDR3 contains 13 residues. The CDR3 DNA is TGTGCCAGCAGCCAACCCGGCCTCTACGAGCAGTACTTC. Protein sequence: CASSQPGLYEQYF.

V gene TRBV12-5 combines with J gene TRBJ1-1; D is ambiguous. CDR3 length: 14 residues. Trimming pared 5 bases from V and 0 bases from J, leaving 10 bases between. Germline V gene sequence: CDR1 LGHNT, CDR2 FRNRAP. The CDR3 here is CASGTPGLNTEAFF. The DNA for the CDR3 is TGTGCTAGTGGTACCCCGGGCCTGAACACTGAAGCTTTCTTT.

A remark on this clone: This sample also contains other DNA sequences that code for the same CDR3. The chain combines TRBV11-2 with TRBJ1-3, with D unresolved. The CDR3 totals 13 residues. Germline V gene sequence: CDR1 SGHAT, CDR2 FQNNGV. Trimming shortened V by 0 bases and J by 4 bases, and 4 bases separated the two germline ends. The DNA of the CDR3 is TGTGCCAGCAGCTTAGATGGAGGAAACACCATATATTTT. This gives the protein CASSLDGGNTIYF.

The V and J genes are TRBV18 and TRBJ1-5; no firm D call. Trimming took 0 bases from V and 1 from J, leaving 10 bases between them. The CDR3 spans 16 residues. The V gene's germline CDR1 is KGHSH and CDR2 LQKENI. In DNA form, the CDR3 reads TGTGCCAGCTCACCACCGATGGCGGCGAGCAATCAGCCCCAGCATTTT. This gives the protein CASSPPMAASNQPQHF. The whole variable domain, filled in from reference TRBV18 and TRBJ1-5, reads NAGVMQNPRHLVRRRGQEARLRCSPMKGHSHVYWYRQLPEEGLKFMVYLQKENIIDESGMPKERFSAEFPKEGPSILRIQQVVRGDSAAYFCASSPPMAASNQPQHFGDGTRLSIL.

This chain joins TRBV7-2 and TRBJ1-2; the match to TRBD1 covers 10 bases. V lost 5 bases, J lost 8 bases, and 8 bases stayed unmatched. CDR3 length equals 14 residues. Per germline, CDR1 SGHTA and CDR2 FQGNSA. The CDR3 bases are TGTGCCAGCAGCACCGGACAGGGGGTGGAGGGCTACACCTTC. It translates to CASSTGQGVEGYTF.

In the case of this clone: Other DNA sequences of this sample code for an identical CDR3. The chain uses TRBV7-8 and TRBJ2-2; D possibly corresponds to TRBD2 (6 bases). V lost 0 bases, J lost 5 bases, and 10 bases lay in between. From germline, CDR1 is SGHVS and CDR2 FQNEAQ. The CDR3 covers 15 residues. The CDR3 loop reads CASSLAAGGTGELFF. In DNA, the CDR3 is TGTGCCAGCAGCTTAGCAGCTGGGGGGACCGGGGAGCTGTTTTTT.

The chain links TRBV3-1 (or the pseudogene TRBV3-2) to TRBJ1-2; D not certain. Trimming removed 0 bases at V and 4 bases at J, with 9 bases between. The CDR3 is 14 residues long. From germline, CDR1 is LGHDT and CDR2 YNNKEL (reference sequence). The CDR3 protein is CASSQERAFYGYTF. The DNA of the CDR3 is TGTGCCAGCAGCCAAGAGAGGGCCTTCTATGGCTACACCTTC.

The chain couples TRBV10-3 to TRBJ1-1; no clear D gene. The CDR3 covers 13 residues. Germline V gene data show CDR1 as ENHRY and CDR2 as SYGVKD. The V and J ends lost 0 bases and 2 bases respectively, with 4 bases between them. The CDR3 sequence: CAISESYNTEAFF. CDR3 bases: TGTGCCATCAGTGAGTCCTATAACACTGAAGCTTTCTTT.

The V call is TRBV5-4, the J call TRBJ1-1, with D hard to call. The CDR3 length is 15 residues. Trimming took 0 bases from V and 1 from J, leaving 10 bases between them. The V gene's germline CDR1 is SGHNT and CDR2 YYREEE (reference sequence). The CDR3 protein is CASSLEGDKNTEAFF. As DNA, the CDR3 is TGTGCCAGCAGCTTGGAGGGAGATAAGAACACTGAAGCTTTCTTT. The full variable domain, completed using reference TRBV5-4 and TRBJ1-1, is ETGVTQSPTHLIKTRGQQVTLRCSSQSGHNTVSWYQQALGQGPQFIFQYYREEENGRGNFPPRFSGLQFPNYSSELNVNALELDDSALYLCASSLEGDKNTEAFFGQGTRLTVV.